A single sample gave rise to the 28 T cell receptor beta chains below, sequenced in a study of blood T cell repertoires in COVID-19. Sequencing was performed with immunoSEQ multiplex PCR; in TCRdb, only in-frame clones are kept and a portion is missing. The sample lists about 250,000 clones; about nine tenths were seen once. Sequenced material: peripheral blood. The origin of the receptors is a woman in her thirties or forties who had recovered from COVID-19.

This clone was observed a few times. Other DNA sequences in this sample translate to the same CDR3. This chain uses TRBV5-1 with TRBJ2-1; 9 nucleotides align to TRBD2. In germline, CDR1 is SGHRS, CDR2 YFSETQ. The CDR3 totals 15 residues. V was pared by 4 bases and J by 0 bases, with 2 bases of the junction left unmatched. CDR3 DNA: TGCGCCAGCAGCCTAGCGGGGAGCTCCTACAATGAGCAGTTCTTC. It translates to CASSLAGSSYNEQFF.

The chain employs TRBV5-8 and TRBJ2-5; TRBD2 agrees at 11 bases. V dropped 3 bases and J dropped 1; count of bases not matched to a gene: 5. This CDR3 has 16 residues. Germline CDR1 reads SGHTS; CDR2 reads YDEGEE. Here the CDR3 reads CASSSGGTSGQETQYF. CDR3 bases: TGTGCCAGCAGCTCGGGAGGGACTAGCGGCCAAGAGACCCAGTACTTC.

Points on this clone: A junction end diverges from the germline sequence, so it may reflect a read error. The J gene is TRBJ2-6, the V gene TRBV6-1; 8 nucleotides match TRBD2. The CDR3 sequence is 20 residues long. Germline values: CDR1 MNHNS, CDR2 SASEGT. CDR3 sequence reads: CASSEGPPGGRFSGANVLTF. As DNA, the CDR3 is TGTGCCAGCAGTGAGGGCCCCCCGGGCGGGAGGTTCTCTGGTGCCAACGTCCTGACTTTC.

The gene calls are TRBV7-8 and TRBJ2-1, with D tentatively TRBD2 (5 bases). The CDR3 runs to 16 residues. V gave up 5 bases and J gave up 5 bases, with 19 bases separating them. The germline V gene has CDR1 SGHVS and CDR2 FQNEAQ. The CDR3 DNA sequence: TGTGCCAGCAGCCGAGTTCTAGGAACGGGGAACAATGAGCAGTTCTTC. The encoded protein is CASSRVLGTGNNEQFF.

V and J are TRBV30 and TRBJ2-3; maybe TRBD1 (6 bases). The CDR3 extends over 12 amino acids. The V gene lost 4 bases and the J gene lost 3 bases, with 8 bases spanning the gap. Per germline, CDR1 GTSNPN and CDR2 SVGIG (reference sequence). The CDR3: CAWNRATDTQYF. DNA of the CDR3: TGTGCCTGGAACAGGGCAACAGATACGCAGTATTTT.

In its sample, this clone was seen once. The V and J genes are TRBV5-1 and TRBJ2-3, with TRBD1 matching over 10 bases. Per the germline V gene, CDR1 is SGHRS and CDR2 is YFSETQ. This CDR3 contains 16 residues. With 4 bases clipped from V and 4 bases from J, the junction kept 9 bases outside the gene matches. The CDR3 DNA sequence: TGCGCCAGCAGCCCCCTGACAGGGGGCCTCGCAGATACGCAGTATTTT. Protein sequence: CASSPLTGGLADTQYF.

V and J are TRBV15 and TRBJ2-1; 8 positions match TRBD1. CDR3 length: 15 residues. V shed 9 bases and J 4 bases; nucleotides not matched to a gene: 11. Germline V gene lookup returns CDR1 LNHNV and CDR2 YYDKDF (reference sequence). This chain's CDR3 is CATRLTGQAYNEQFF. CDR3 bases: TGTGCCACGAGACTTACGGGACAGGCTTACAATGAGCAGTTCTTC.

J is TRBJ2-7 and V is TRBV20-1, with D perhaps TRBD2 (6 bases). Germline lookup yields CDR1 DFQATT and CDR2 SNEGSKA (reference sequence). The CDR3 loop spans 9 amino acids. As DNA, the CDR3 is TGCAGCGTCGGGAGCGAGCAGTACTTC. This sequence encodes CSVGSEQYF.

This chain connects TRBV7-9 to TRBJ2-1; 8 bases agree with TRBD2. This CDR3 region has 16 residues. Germline V gives CDR1 SEHNR, CDR2 FQNEAQ (reference sequence). V lost 0 bases, J lost 2 bases, and 3 bases stayed unmatched. DNA of the CDR3: TGTGCCAGCAGCTTAGCCACTAGCGGCCCCTACAATGAGCAGTTCTTC. Its translation is CASSLATSGPYNEQFF.

The V gene is TRBV6-1, the J gene TRBJ1-4; D remains ambiguous. V was cut by 3 bases and J by 4 bases, with 6 bases left in between. CDR1 is MNHNS, CDR2 SASEGT, per germline. The CDR3 totals 13 residues. DNA for the CDR3: TGTGCCAGCAGTGAGCAGGTTAATGAAAAACTGTTTTTT. Translated, it gives CASSEQVNEKLFF.

The V call is TRBV5-8, the J call TRBJ1-4; tentatively, D is TRBD1 (6 bases). Trimming stripped 3 bases from V and 4 bases from J, with 16 bases between. CDR1 and CDR2 from the germline V gene are SGHTS and YDEGEE. The CDR3 covers 16 residues. In DNA, the CDR3 is TGTGCCAGCAGCTCTGTTGGAGGACAGTATAATGAAAAACTGTTTTTT. Encoded protein: CASSSVGGQYNEKLFF.

The CDR3 nucleotides read TGTGCCAGCAGCACCGGACTAGAACACTACAATGAGCAGTTCTTC. This translates into CASSTGLEHYNEQFF. The chain is built from TRBV14 and TRBJ2-1; 7 nucleotides match TRBD2. Germline CDR1 and CDR2: SGHDN and FVKESK. This CDR3 is 15 amino acids long. J lost 3 bases, V lost 5 bases, and 7 bases had no gene match.

This rearrangement joins TRBV19 to TRBJ2-5; TRBD2 might be the D (6 bases). The ends were cut back, 2 bases at V and 4 bases at J, with 20 bases in the middle. Germline CDR1 is LNHDA and CDR2 is SQIVND (reference sequence). The CDR3 is made up of 17 amino acids. CDR3 sequence reads: CASSIRTGVGYRETQYF. The CDR3 nucleotides are TGTGCCAGTAGTATAAGAACGGGAGTAGGTTATCGAGAGACCCAGTACTTC.

V and J are TRBV7-9 and TRBJ2-7; 7 nucleotides align to TRBD2. The CDR3 has 14 residues. Trimming took 1 base from V and 3 from J; bases not matched to a gene: 3. The V gene's germline CDR1 is SEHNR and CDR2 FQNEAQ (reference sequence). Written as DNA, the CDR3 is TGTGCCAGCAGCTTAGGACTAGCAGACTACGAGCAGTACTTC. This sequence encodes CASSLGLADYEQYF.

V is TRBV5-5 and J is TRBJ1-4, with TRBD1 matching 12 bases. This CDR3 has 16 amino acids. Per germline, CDR1 SGHKS and CDR2 YYEKEE (reference sequence). The ends lost 2 bases at V and 8 bases at J; junction bases unmatched: 7. In DNA form, the CDR3 reads TGTGCCAGCAGCTTCGGGACAGGGGGCCGAGGGGAAAAACTGTTTTTT. This translates into CASSFGTGGRGEKLFF.

This rearrangement joins TRBV19 to TRBJ2-2, with D unclear. V lost 4 bases and J lost 0, with 9 bases in between. Germline CDR1 and CDR2: LNHDA and SQIVND (reference sequence). The CDR3 runs 15 residues. For the CDR3, the DNA is TGTGCCAGTAGTAAGTCAGCGTCGAACACCGGGGAGCTGTTTTTT. It encodes CASSKSASNTGELFF.

V gene TRBV6-5 combines with J gene TRBJ2-5, with TRBD1 identical over 9 bases. From germline, CDR1 is MNHEY and CDR2 SVGAGI. This CDR3 region has 14 residues. V shed 5 bases and J 2 bases; nucleotides not matched to a gene: 3. CDR3 protein: CASSRDRGQETQYF. The CDR3 DNA reads TGTGCCAGCAGTCGCGACAGGGGGCAAGAGACCCAGTACTTC.

The rearrangement links TRBV19 to TRBJ2-7; TRBD1 might be the D (5 bases). Germline loops: CDR1 LNHDA, CDR2 SQIVND (reference sequence). This CDR3 contains 14 residues. Trimming removed 3 bases from V and 6 bases from J, with 15 bases in between. The CDR3 sequence is CASSMAQGVGEQYF. The CDR3 coding sequence is TGTGCCAGTAGTATGGCTCAGGGTGTAGGCGAGCAGTACTTC.

The CDR3 sequence: CASSYGGNQETQYF. CDR3 nucleotide sequence: TGTGCCAGCAGTTACGGGGGGAACCAAGAGACCCAGTACTTC. The rearrangement uses TRBV27 and TRBJ2-5; 7 positions match TRBD2. CDR1 MNHEY and CDR2 SMNVEV come from the germline V gene (reference sequence). The CDR3 sequence is 14 residues long. Trimming removed 4 bases from V and 0 bases from J; junction bases left unmatched: 2.

The chain uses TRBV10-3 and TRBJ1-6, with D possibly being TRBD1 (6 bases). In germline, CDR1 is ENHRY, CDR2 SYGVKD. The CDR3 spans 16 residues. V dropped 0 bases and J dropped 9 bases, with 15 bases sitting between them. The CDR3 bases are TGTGCCATCAGTGAGTCGGGGGCGCCGGGAGGTTCACCCCTCCACTTT. It translates to CAISESGAPGGSPLHF.

This chain uses TRBV5-4 with TRBJ2-7; 8 nucleotides line up with TRBD2. With 3 bases clipped from V and 2 bases from J, the junction kept 19 bases outside the gene matches. Looked up from germline, CDR1 is SGHNT and CDR2 is YYREEE (reference sequence). There are 19 residues in the CDR3. The CDR3 region has the DNA TGTGCCAGCAGCTGGTGGGGCTATGATGCGGGAGGCGGAACCTACGAGCAGTACTTC. Translating gives CASSWWGYDAGGGTYEQYF.

This chain connects TRBV5-5 to TRBJ1-3, with D uncertain. V lost 3 bases to trimming and J lost 1 base, with 5 bases between them. The CDR3 length is 13 residues. Germline values: CDR1 SGHKS, CDR2 YYEKEE (reference sequence). CDR3 protein: CASSWESGNTIYF. In DNA form, the CDR3 reads TGTGCCAGCAGCTGGGAGTCTGGAAACACCATATATTTT.

The CDR3 region is CASSQDAGGGSLTAQFF. The CDR3 DNA reads as TGCGCCAGCAGCCAAGATGCAGGGGGCGGCTCTCTAACCGCGCAGTTCTTC. This rearrangement joins TRBV4-1 to TRBJ2-1, with TRBD1 matching over 8 bases. The CDR3 loop spans 17 amino acids. Trimming at V came to 0 bases and at J to 12 bases, leaving 16 bases not matched to a gene. Per the germline V gene, CDR1 is MGHRA and CDR2 is YSYEKL.

V is TRBV19 and J is TRBJ2-7; no reliable D call. Germline CDR1 reads LNHDA; CDR2 reads SQIVND (reference sequence). Trimming cost V 5 bases and J 4 bases, with 9 bases left between them. The CDR3 extends over 12 amino acids. The CDR3 nucleotides read TGTGCCAGTAGTCCCCACGGTTACGAGCAGTACTTC. Protein product: CASSPHGYEQYF.

V gene TRBV19 combines with J gene TRBJ2-2, with D perhaps TRBD1 (5 bases). V was cut by 9 bases and J by 9 bases, with 32 bases left in between. The CDR3 runs 18 residues. CDR1 LNHDA and CDR2 SQIVND come from the germline V gene (reference sequence). The CDR3, as DNA: TGTGCCAGCCTTTTCAGTCAAGGGGCAGGGCTTGGGAACCGGGAGCTGTTTTTT. Its translation: CASLFSQGAGLGNRELFF.

The chain carries TRBV9 and TRBJ2-2; tentatively, D is TRBD2 (5 bases). Looked up from germline, CDR1 is SGDLS and CDR2 is YYNGEE. Trimming shortened V by 1 base and J by 4 bases, and 11 bases separated the two germline ends. The CDR3 loop spans 15 amino acids. The DNA for the CDR3 is TGTGCCAGCAGCGTATGGGAGTCCCCCACCGGGGAGCTGTTTTTT. It encodes CASSVWESPTGELFF.

The chain is built from TRBV6-5 and TRBJ2-7; D gene uncertain. The CDR3 sequence is 12 residues long. Between the trimmed V and J ends, which lost 9 bases and 7 bases, there was a span of 16 bases. Germline assignment: CDR1 MNHEY and CDR2 SVGAGI. The CDR3 DNA reads TGTGCCAGTCGTCCGGGTCTCAAGGAGCAGTACTTC. Encoded protein: CASRPGLKEQYF.

The CDR3 loop is CASSLELAGGDEQFF. CDR3 bases: TGTGCCAGCAGCTTGGAACTAGCGGGAGGGGATGAGCAGTTCTTC. The rearrangement joins TRBV5-6 to TRBJ2-1; 13 bases are shared with TRBD2. Germline V gene sequence: CDR1 SGHDT, CDR2 YYEEEE. The J segment lost 8 bases and the V segment lost 0 bases, leaving 2 bases of the junction unmatched. The CDR3 is 15 amino acids.